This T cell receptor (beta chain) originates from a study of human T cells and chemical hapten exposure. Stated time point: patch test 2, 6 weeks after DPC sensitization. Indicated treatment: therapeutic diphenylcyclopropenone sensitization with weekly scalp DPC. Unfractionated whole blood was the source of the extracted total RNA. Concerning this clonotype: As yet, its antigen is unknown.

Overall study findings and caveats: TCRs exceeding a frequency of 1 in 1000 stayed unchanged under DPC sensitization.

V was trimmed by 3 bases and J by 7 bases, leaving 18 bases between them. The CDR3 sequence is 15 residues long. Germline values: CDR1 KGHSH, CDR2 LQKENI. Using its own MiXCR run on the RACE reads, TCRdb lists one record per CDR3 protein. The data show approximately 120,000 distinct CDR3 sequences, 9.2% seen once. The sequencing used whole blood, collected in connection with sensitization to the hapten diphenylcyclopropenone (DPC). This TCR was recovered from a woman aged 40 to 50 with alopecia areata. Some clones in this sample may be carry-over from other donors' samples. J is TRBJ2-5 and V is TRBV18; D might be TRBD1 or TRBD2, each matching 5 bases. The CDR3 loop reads CASSPGPGIDRTQYF. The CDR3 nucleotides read TGTGCCAGCTCACCGGGACCGGGCATAGATCGGACCCAGTACTTC.